A selection of T cell receptor beta chains follows, all from one sample in a study of T cells in tuberculosis. Data came from immunoSEQ multiplex PCR; TCRdb stores just in-frame clones and leaves some out. Found here are some 90,000 clones, roughly 88% of them singletons; the top ten hold 1.9%. Source material: CD1b-GMM tetramer-negative cells sorted from PBMCs. The receptors stem from an adult woman with latent tuberculosis. Both conserved end residues are trimmed from each CDR3.

V,length,CDR3
TRBV27,13,ASSLTNREGQPQH
TRBV5-4,13,ASSPGPSLSYEQY
TRBV4-2,12,ASSPTGRGNEQF
TRBV6-1,12,ASSEQDYSYEQY
TRBV4-2,13,ASSQETANTGELF
TRBV30,15,AWSGTGTGGAGNTIY
TRBV6-5,12,ASRNAGTGGGYT
TRBV10-1,13,ASRVTDRVGYGYT
TRBV7-6,13,ASSLVGEGTGELF
TRBV5-1,13,ASSSMTGVNEKLF
TRBV4-2,16,ASSQDPRGPGGGTEAF
TRBV14,16,ASSQNTGTQVGFFGYT
TRBV7-8,12,ASSSRTGDTEAF
TRBV9,13,ASSVGGLSTDTQY
TRBV6-5,11,ASSYGQNYGYT
TRBV25-1,14,ASSAHSGTGYSPLH
TRBV21-1,14,ASSNPRLAASYEQY
TRBV28,13,ASSPGAALAETQY
TRBV7-9,13,ASSLDGGGRYGYT
TRBV6-1,12,ASSRQGNSYEQY
TRBV5-8,10,ASSAANYGYT
TRBV11-2,11,ASTGGSDTEAF
TRBV4-2,12,ASSQDGRGGWYT
TRBV5-4,13,ASSLNSGPYNEQF
TRBV5-1,13,ASSFVGSSGNTIY
TRBV6-5,14,ASSSGQGATAYGYT
TRBV30,9,AWSLLYEQY
TRBV6-5,11,ASSSRQGTEAF